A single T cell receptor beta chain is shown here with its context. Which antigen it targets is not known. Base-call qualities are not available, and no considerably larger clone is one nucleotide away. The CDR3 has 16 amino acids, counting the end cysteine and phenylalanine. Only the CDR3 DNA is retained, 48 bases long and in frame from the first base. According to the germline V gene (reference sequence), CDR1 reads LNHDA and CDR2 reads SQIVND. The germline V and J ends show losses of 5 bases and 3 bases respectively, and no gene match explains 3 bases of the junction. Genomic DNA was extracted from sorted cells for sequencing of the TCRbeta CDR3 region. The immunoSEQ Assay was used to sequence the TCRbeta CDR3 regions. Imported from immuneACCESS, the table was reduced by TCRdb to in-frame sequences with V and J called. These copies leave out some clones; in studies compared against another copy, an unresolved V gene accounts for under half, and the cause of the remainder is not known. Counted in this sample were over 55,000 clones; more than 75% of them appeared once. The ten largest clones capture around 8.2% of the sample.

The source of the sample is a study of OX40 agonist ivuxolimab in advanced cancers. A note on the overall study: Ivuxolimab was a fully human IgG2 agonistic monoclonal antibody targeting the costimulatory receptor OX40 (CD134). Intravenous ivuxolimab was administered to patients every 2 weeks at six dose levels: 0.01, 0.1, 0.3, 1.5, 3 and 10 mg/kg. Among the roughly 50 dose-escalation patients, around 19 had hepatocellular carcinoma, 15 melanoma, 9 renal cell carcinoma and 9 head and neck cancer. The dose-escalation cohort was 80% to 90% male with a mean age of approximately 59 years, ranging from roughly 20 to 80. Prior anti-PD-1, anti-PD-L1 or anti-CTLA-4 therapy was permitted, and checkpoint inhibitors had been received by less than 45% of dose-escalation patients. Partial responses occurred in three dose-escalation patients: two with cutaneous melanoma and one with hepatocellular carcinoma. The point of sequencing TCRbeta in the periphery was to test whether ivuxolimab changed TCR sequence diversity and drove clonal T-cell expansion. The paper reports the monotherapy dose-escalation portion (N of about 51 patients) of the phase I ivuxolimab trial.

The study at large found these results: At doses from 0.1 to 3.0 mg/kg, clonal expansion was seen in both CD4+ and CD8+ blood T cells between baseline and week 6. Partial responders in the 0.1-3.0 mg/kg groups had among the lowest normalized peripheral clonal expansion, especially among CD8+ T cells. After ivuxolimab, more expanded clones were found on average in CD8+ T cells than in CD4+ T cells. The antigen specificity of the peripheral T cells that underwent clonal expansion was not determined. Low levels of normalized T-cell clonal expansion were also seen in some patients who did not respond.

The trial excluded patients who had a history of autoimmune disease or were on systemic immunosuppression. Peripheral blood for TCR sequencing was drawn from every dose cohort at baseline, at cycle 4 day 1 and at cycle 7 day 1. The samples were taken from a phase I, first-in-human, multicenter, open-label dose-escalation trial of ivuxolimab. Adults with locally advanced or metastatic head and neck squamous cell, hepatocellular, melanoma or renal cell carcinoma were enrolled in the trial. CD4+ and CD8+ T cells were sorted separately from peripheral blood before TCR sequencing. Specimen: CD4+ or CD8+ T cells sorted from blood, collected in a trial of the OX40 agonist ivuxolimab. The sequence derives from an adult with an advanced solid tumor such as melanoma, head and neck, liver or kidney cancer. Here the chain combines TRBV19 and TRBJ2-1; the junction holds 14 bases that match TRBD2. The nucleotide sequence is TGTGCCAGTAGTTCGGGGACTAGCGGGGGCTACAATGAGCAGTTCTTC. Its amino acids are CASSSGTSGGYNEQFF.